The 18 T cell receptor beta chains below all came from one sample that was sequenced in a study of blood T cell repertoires in COVID-19. Assay used: immunoSEQ multiplex PCR; TCRdb lists only in-frame clones, some missing. The sample consists of tens of thousands of clones, about 90% of them appearing once. The specimen was peripheral blood. These receptors all come from a man in his sixties with acute or convalescent COVID-19.

The V gene is TRBV7-2, the J gene TRBJ1-2, with 10 bases that match TRBD1. This CDR3 is 14 amino acids long. Germline V gene lookup returns CDR1 SGHTA and CDR2 FQGNSA. The V segment lost 4 bases and the J segment 4 bases; nucleotides outside the gene matches: 3. The DNA for the CDR3 is TGTGCCAGCAGCTCCCGACAGGGGGCCTATGGCTACACCTTC. This sequence encodes CASSSRQGAYGYTF.

The CDR3 sequence: CASSQDWWDSNTGELFF. Written as DNA, the CDR3 is TGTGCCAGCAGCCAAGATTGGTGGGACAGCAACACCGGGGAGCTGTTTTTT. The V and J genes are TRBV14 and TRBJ2-2, with 7 bases identical to TRBD1. The V and J ends lost 0 bases and 2 bases, in that order; junction bases with no gene match: 6. Germline V gene lookup returns CDR1 SGHDN and CDR2 FVKESK. The CDR3 runs to 17 residues. Drawing the rest from reference TRBV14 and TRBJ2-2, the complete variable domain is EAGVTQFPSHSVIEKGQTVTLRCDPISGHDNLYWYRRVMGKEIKFLLHFVKESKQDESGMPNNRFLAERTGGTYSTLKVQPAELEDSGVYFCASSQDWWDSNTGELFFGEGSRLTVL.

CDR3 bases: TGTGCCAGCACCCTTGAAGCGGGAGTCACACATGAGCAGTTCTTC. Its protein is CASTLEAGVTHEQFF. The chain joins TRBV6-4 to TRBJ2-1; 8 bases align to TRBD2. The V gene end was trimmed by 7 bases and the J gene end by 8 bases; junction bases not matched to a gene: 13. In germline, CDR1 is MRHNA, CDR2 SNTAGT. This CDR3 has 15 amino acids.

V gene TRBV4-2 combines with J gene TRBJ2-1, with 11 bases fitting TRBD1. The germline V gene encodes CDR1 LGHNA and CDR2 YNFKEQ. CDR3 size: 16 residues. The junction had 5 bases not matched to a gene; V was cut back by 0 bases and J by 7 bases. This CDR3 reads CASSQDRGQGGNEQFF. The CDR3 nucleotides read TGTGCCAGCAGCCAAGATAGGGGACAGGGGGGTAATGAGCAGTTCTTC.

V gene TRBV7-2 combines with J gene TRBJ1-2; 11 positions agree with TRBD1. CDR3 length: 16 amino acids. Trimming took 5 bases from V and 4 from J; bases not matched to a gene: 9. Per germline, CDR1 SGHTA and CDR2 FQGNSA. Written as DNA, the CDR3 is TGTGCCAGCAGCCCCGGACAGGGGGCGGGCCCCTATGGCTACACCTTC. Translating gives CASSPGQGAGPYGYTF.

The chain combines TRBV24-1 with TRBJ2-5; 10 nucleotides align to TRBD2. The CDR3 consists of 15 residues. CDR1 KGHDR and CDR2 SFDVKD come from the germline V gene. V trimming: 5 bases; J trimming: 3 bases; junction bases outside the gene matches: 5. CDR3 region: CATSAGAGGKETQYF. CDR3 coding DNA: TGTGCCACCAGTGCCGGAGCGGGAGGGAAAGAGACCCAGTACTTC.

The CDR3 here is CASSTGTGRDTEAFF. DNA for the CDR3: TGTGCCAGCTCAACCGGGACAGGGCGGGACACTGAAGCTTTCTTT. The chain has TRBV18 and TRBJ1-1, with 9 bases that match TRBD1. The junction had 7 bases not matched to a gene; V was cut back by 5 bases and J by 3 bases. The germline V gene has CDR1 KGHSH and CDR2 LQKENI. The CDR3 has 15 amino acids.

The chain joins TRBV5-1 to TRBJ2-3, with 12 positions matching TRBD2. The CDR3 consists of 15 residues. Germline V CDR1 and CDR2: SGHRS, YFSETQ. The V segment lost 4 bases and the J segment 9 bases; nucleotides outside the gene matches: 9. CDR3 nucleotide sequence: TGCGCCAGCAGCCCGGGCGGACTAGCGGGAAAGACGCAGTATTTT. It yields the protein CASSPGGLAGKTQYF.

This rearrangement joins TRBV12-3 or TRBV12-4 to TRBJ2-7; 8 bases are a match to TRBD2. The V segment lost 7 bases and the J segment 3 bases; nucleotides outside the gene matches: 5. This CDR3 contains 13 residues. The CDR3, as DNA: TGTGCCAGCACCCTGGGACTAGGCTACGAGCAGTACTTC. It codes for CASTLGLGYEQYF.

V usage is TRBV5-1 and J usage is TRBJ2-5; 7 bases fit TRBD1. The CDR3 has 14 amino acids. After removal of 2 bases from V and 4 bases from J, the junction contained 5 bases not matched to a gene. Germline assignment: CDR1 SGHRS and CDR2 YFSETQ. As DNA, the CDR3 is TGCGCCAGCAGCTTACTAAGGGGGCGAGAGACCCAGTACTTC. This sequence encodes CASSLLRGRETQYF. Based on the CDR3 plus reference TRBV5-1 and TRBJ2-5, the full variable domain is KAGVTQTPRYLIKTRGQQVTLSCSPISGHRSVSWYQQTPGQGLQFLFEYFSETQRNKGNFPGRFSGRQFSNSRSEMNVSTLELGDSALYLCASSLLRGRETQYFGPGTRLLVL.

The chain is built from TRBV5-1 and TRBJ1-1; D remains ambiguous. Germline V CDR1 and CDR2: SGHRS, YFSETQ. The ends were cut back, 0 bases at V and 5 bases at J, with 8 bases in the middle. The CDR3 length is 13 residues. CDR3 in amino acids: CASSLVWATEAFF. CDR3 in DNA: TGCGCCAGCAGCTTGGTGTGGGCGACTGAAGCTTTCTTT. The full variable domain, rest sourced from reference TRBV5-1 and TRBJ1-1, is KAGVTQTPRYLIKTRGQQVTLSCSPISGHRSVSWYQQTPGQGLQFLFEYFSETQRNKGNFPGRFSGRQFSNSRSEMNVSTLELGDSALYLCASSLVWATEAFFGQGTRLTVV.

V gene TRBV6-7 combines with J gene TRBJ2-2; TRBD2 matches at 7 bases. TRBV6-7 is identified as an open reading frame with a role that is uncertain. CDR3 length equals 19 residues. V lost 0 bases, J lost 1 base, and 11 bases stayed unmatched. CDR3 amino acids: CASSYSAAVQRENTGELFF. The CDR3 bases are TGTGCCAGCAGTTACTCCGCTGCTGTCCAGCGGGAGAACACCGGGGAGCTGTTTTTT.

The chain has TRBV2 and TRBJ1-5; 10 nucleotides line up with TRBD1. This CDR3 has 14 residues. The V gene end was trimmed by 3 bases and the J gene end by 7 bases; junction bases not matched to a gene: 3. In germline, CDR1 is SNHLY, CDR2 FYNNEI. The CDR3 nucleotides are TGTGCCAGCAGTGAGGGACAGGGGCGCCAGCCCCAGCATTTT. Translating it yields CASSEGQGRQPQHF.

The chain recombines TRBV5-1 with TRBJ2-3, with 7 bases fitting TRBD2. With 4 bases clipped from V and 3 bases from J, the junction kept 8 bases outside the gene matches. Germline V gene data show CDR1 as SGHRS and CDR2 as YFSETQ. This CDR3 spans 15 amino acids. Written as DNA, the CDR3 is TGCGCCAGCAGCCAGTCAAGCGGGATTACAGATACGCAGTATTTT. Its translation is CASSQSSGITDTQYF.

The V and J genes are TRBV24-1 and TRBJ1-2; D is unclear. Looked up from germline, CDR1 is KGHDR and CDR2 is SFDVKD. Deletions cut 1 base from V and 1 base from J, with 6 bases between. The length of the CDR3 is 14 residues. The CDR3 is CATSDFRNNYGYTF. In DNA form, the CDR3 reads TGTGCCACCAGTGATTTCAGGAATAACTATGGCTACACCTTC.

The J gene is TRBJ2-1, the V gene TRBV10-3; 9 bases are shared with TRBD2. This CDR3 is built from 12 residues. The V gene's germline CDR1 is ENHRY and CDR2 SYGVKD. The V and J ends lost 9 bases and 8 bases, in that order; junction bases with no gene match: 5. CDR3 coding DNA: TGTGCCATGTCCCCTAGCGGGGATGAGCAGTTCTTC. Residues: CAMSPSGDEQFF.

The rearrangement uses TRBV9 and TRBJ1-3, with D maybe TRBD1 (6 bases). From germline, CDR1 is SGDLS and CDR2 YYNGEE. The CDR3 extends over 14 amino acids. Deletions cut 0 bases from V and 7 bases from J, with 11 bases between. CDR3 DNA sequence: TGTGCCAGCAGCGTAGATAGGACAGCGAACACCATATATTTT. Residues: CASSVDRTANTIYF.

The chain joins TRBV24-1 to TRBJ1-1; a possible D gene is TRBD1 (6 bases). V shed 6 bases and J shed 0 bases, with 13 bases lying between them. The germline V gene has CDR1 KGHDR and CDR2 SFDVKD. The CDR3 extends over 15 amino acids. The CDR3 DNA reads as TGTGCCACCAGTAAGGGGACAACCATGAACACTGAAGCTTTCTTT. It codes for CATSKGTTMNTEAFF.